This TCR beta chain came from a study of shared clonotypes between healthy human individuals. The assay was immunoSEQ multiplex PCR, and TCRdb's table has in-frame clones only and misses some. The data hold some 2.4 million clones, with more than 85% observed a single time. The TCR comes from a man younger than 35 in good health. Some clones in this sample may be carry-over from other donors' samples. Sequencing input: naive CD4+ T cells from PBMCs. The subset denotes: CD45RA+ positively selected.

CDR3 loop: CASSLGLFGSTQYF. As DNA, the CDR3 is TGTGCCAGCTCACTCGGGCTATTCGGGTCAACCCAGTACTTC. The chain uses TRBV18 and TRBJ2-5; D unclear. V shed 4 bases and J shed 8 bases, with 17 bases lying between them. Germline-derived CDR1 and CDR2 are KGHSH and LQKENI. The CDR3 has 14 amino acids. Full variable domain (remainder filled in from reference TRBV18 and TRBJ2-5): NAGVMQNPRHLVRRRGQEARLRCSPMKGHSHVYWYRQLPEEGLKFMVYLQKENIIDESGMPKERFSAEFPKEGPSILRIQQVVRGDSAAYFCASSLGLFGSTQYFGPGTRLLVL.